What follows describes a single T cell receptor (beta chain). Looked up from germline, CDR1 is SEHNR and CDR2 is FQNEAQ (reference sequence). This CDR3 has 14 residues. The V gene end was trimmed by 5 bases and the J gene end by 1 base; junction bases not matched to a gene: 4. The sample is drawn from a study of blood T cell repertoires in COVID-19. Looking at the study overall: There were acute and convalescent COVID-19 samples, and they came from the United States, Italy and Spain. PBMCs, B-cell-depleted T cells, or T cells provided the cDNA or gDNA that made up the material.

Some clones are missing from TCRdb's copy, which holds only in-frame ones; the method was immunoSEQ multiplex PCR. The sample carries fewer than 150,000 clones, about four fifths recorded once. This study enrolled people aged 18 to 89 from about 26 US geographic areas. Assignment of participants to cohorts was predicated upon participant-reported clinical history. This receptor was obtained from a man aged 25-45 years who had recovered from COVID-19. This sequence joins TRBV7-9 and TRBJ1-1, with TRBD1 identical over 7 bases. Sequences were obtained from PBMCs or T cells enriched from blood (not recorded which). CDR3 coding DNA: TGTGCCAGCAGCGTACAGGGGAAGAACACTGAAGCTTTCTTT. This codes for CASSVQGKNTEAFF.